Sequencing of this TCR beta chain was carried out in a study of blood T cell repertoires in COVID-19. For the study at large: Acute and convalescent COVID-19 samples came from the United States, Italy and Spain. PBMCs, B-cell-depleted T cells, or T cells were the source of the cDNA or gDNA that made up the material.

The germline gives CDR1 LNHDA, CDR2 SQIVND (reference sequence). CDR3 length equals 13 residues. The V end lost 3 bases, the J end lost 2 bases, and 7 bases lay between the germline ends. Source study methods: Nucleated cell counts were estimated from reference gene primer amplification. Using immunoSEQ multiplex PCR, the repertoire was profiled, and TCRdb retains in-frame clones only, with some absent. From that table come the V and J calls and clone size; the DNA was used to work out D and trimming. The table lists about 96,000 clones, roughly 84% of them singletons. What was sequenced was peripheral blood. This chain connects TRBV19 to TRBJ2-5; D remains unclear. The clonotype comes from a woman aged 55-70 years with acute or convalescent COVID-19. The DNA for the CDR3 is TGTGCCAGTAGTATTTCCAGACAAGAGACCCAGTACTTC. It yields the protein CASSISRQETQYF.